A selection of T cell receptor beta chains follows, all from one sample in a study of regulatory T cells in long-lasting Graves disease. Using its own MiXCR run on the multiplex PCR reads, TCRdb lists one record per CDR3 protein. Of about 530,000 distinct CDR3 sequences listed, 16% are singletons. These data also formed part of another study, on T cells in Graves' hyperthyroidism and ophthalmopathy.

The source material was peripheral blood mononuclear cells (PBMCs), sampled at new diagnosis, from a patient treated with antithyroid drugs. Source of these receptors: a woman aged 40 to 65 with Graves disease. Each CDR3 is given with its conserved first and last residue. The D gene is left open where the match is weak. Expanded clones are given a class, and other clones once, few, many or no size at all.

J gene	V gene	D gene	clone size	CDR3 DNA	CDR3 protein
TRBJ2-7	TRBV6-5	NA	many	TGTGCCAGCAGTTACTCGAAATCAGGGACCTACGAGCAGTACTTC	CASSYSKSGTYEQYF
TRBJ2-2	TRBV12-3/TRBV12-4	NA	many	TGTGCCAGCAGTTTTTCTGGGGTCGCGAACACCGGGGAGCTGTTTTTT	CASSFSGVANTGELFF
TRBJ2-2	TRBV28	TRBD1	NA	TGTGCCAGCAGTTACCGGGACAGGGGGCGCTTCACCGGGGAGCTGTTTTTT	CASSYRDRGRFTGELFF
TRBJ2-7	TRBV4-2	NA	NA	TGTGCCAGCAGCCAAGGTGAGGATGGGGGCTACGAGCAGTACTTC	CASSQGEDGGYEQYF
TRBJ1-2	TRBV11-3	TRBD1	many	TGTGCCAGCAGCCCGGACAGGGGTCTTGACTATGGCTACACCTTC	CASSPDRGLDYGYTF
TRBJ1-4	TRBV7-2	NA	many	TGTGCCAGCAGCTTAGATCCTCCGGACCGTAATGAAAAACTGTTTTTT	CASSLDPPDRNEKLFF
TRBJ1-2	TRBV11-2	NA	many	TGTGCCAGCAGCTTAGGGTGGCGACTCGGAAGCTACACCTTC	CASSLGWRLGSYTF
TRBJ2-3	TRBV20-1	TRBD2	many	TGCAGTGGGGCCCGGGAGGCGTTGTTGCCAGATACGCAGTATTTT	CSGAREALLPDTQYF
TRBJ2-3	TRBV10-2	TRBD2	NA	TGCGCCAGCAGGAGCGGGGGGCCTTCGTCAGATACGCAGTATTTT	CASRSGGPSSDTQYF
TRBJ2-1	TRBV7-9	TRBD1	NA	TGTGCCAGCAGCTCAGGGACAGGGGACGAGCAGTTCTTC	CASSSGTGDEQFF
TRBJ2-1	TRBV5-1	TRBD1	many	TGCGCCAGCAGTTCTGGACAGGGCTCGCAGTTCTTC	CASSSGQGSQFF
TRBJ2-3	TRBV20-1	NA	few	TGCAGTGCTACAGACCCCTTCAGGGCGGGGAGCCTCACAGATACGCAGTATTTT	CSATDPFRAGSLTDTQYF
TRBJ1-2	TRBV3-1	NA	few	TGTGCCAGCAGCCAAGGCAGATCGTCGACTGGCTACACCTTC	CASSQGRSSTGYTF
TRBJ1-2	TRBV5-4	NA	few	TGTGCCAGCAGCCCCGGACAAGGGTGGGCCTATGGCTACACCTTC	CASSPGQGWAYGYTF
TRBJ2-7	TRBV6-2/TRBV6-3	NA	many	TGTGCCAGCAGTTACTCGACTAGTGAGGACGAGCAGTACTTC	CASSYSTSEDEQYF
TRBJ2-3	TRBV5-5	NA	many	TGTGCCAGCAGCTTCCGGGCAGGTACCCTCACAGATACGCAGTATTTT	CASSFRAGTLTDTQYF
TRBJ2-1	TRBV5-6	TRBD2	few	TGTGCCAGCAGCGCGACTAGCGGGCCGTACAATGAGCAGTTCTTC	CASSATSGPYNEQFF
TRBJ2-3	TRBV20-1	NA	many	TGCAGTGCGTCCTTCACAGATACGCAGTATTTT	CSASFTDTQYF
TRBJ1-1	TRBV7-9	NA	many	TGTGCCAGCAGCCGAGACCTGGAGAACACTGAAGCTTTCTTT	CASSRDLENTEAFF
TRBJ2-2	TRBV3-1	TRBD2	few	TGTGCCAGCAGCCAAGAAGCCGGGGGGGCCTACGGGGAGCTGTTTTTT	CASSQEAGGAYGELFF
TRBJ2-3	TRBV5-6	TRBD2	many	TGTGCCAGCAGCTTGGGACTAGCGGGGCTCACAGATACGCAGTATTTT	CASSLGLAGLTDTQYF
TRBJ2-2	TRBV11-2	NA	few	TGTGCCAGCAGCTTGGGGGCGGGGGGGGAGCTGTTTTTT	CASSLGAGGELFF
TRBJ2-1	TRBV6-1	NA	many	TGTGCCAGCAGTGCCCGTAACGTACAGGGAGGAAATGAGCAGTTCTTC	CASSARNVQGGNEQFF
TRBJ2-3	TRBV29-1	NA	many	TGCAGCGTTGAAGATCGTCCTCTGCGGAATACGCAGTATTTT	CSVEDRPLRNTQYF
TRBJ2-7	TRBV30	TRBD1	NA	TGTGCCTGGAGTACAGGGGGCTACGAGCAGTACTTC	CAWSTGGYEQYF
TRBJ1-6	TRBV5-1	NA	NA	TGCGCCAGCAGCTTGGGTGTGAGCTCCTATAATTCACCCCTCCACTTT	CASSLGVSSYNSPLHF
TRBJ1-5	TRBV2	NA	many	TGTGCCAGCGGAGGAGCGCAGCCTAATCAGCCCCAGCATTTT	CASGGAQPNQPQHF
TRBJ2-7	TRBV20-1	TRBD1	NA	TGCAGTGTCAGTGGGACAGGGGTCACCTACGAGCAGTACTTC	CSVSGTGVTYEQYF
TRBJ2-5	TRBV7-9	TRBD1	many	TGTGCCAGCAGCTCCGGGACAGGGGTTTTGGAGACCCAGTACTTC	CASSSGTGVLETQYF
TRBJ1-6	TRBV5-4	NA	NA	TGTGCCAGCCGCAGCTATAATTCACCCCTCCACTTT	CASRSYNSPLHF
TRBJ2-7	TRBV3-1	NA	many	TGTGCCAGCAGCCAAGATAACGAGCAGTACTTC	CASSQDNEQYF
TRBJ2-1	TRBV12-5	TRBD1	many	TGTGCTAGTGGTCCCCTAGGACAGGGGTGGTACAATGAGCAGTTCTTC	CASGPLGQGWYNEQFF
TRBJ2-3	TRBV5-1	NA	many	TGCGCCAGCAGCTTGGAGGGGTTGCTAGATACGCAGTATTTT	CASSLEGLLDTQYF
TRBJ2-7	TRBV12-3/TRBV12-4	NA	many	TGTGCCAGCAGTTTTCTTGTGGGACCAATTGACGAGCAGTACTTC	CASSFLVGPIDEQYF
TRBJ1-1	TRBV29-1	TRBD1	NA	TGCAGCGTTGAACGTGGTACAGGGGGTTCTGAAGCTTTCTTT	CSVERGTGGSEAFF
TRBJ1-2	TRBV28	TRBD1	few	TGTGCCAACCAGGGGGCCGACTATGGCTACACCTTC	CANQGADYGYTF
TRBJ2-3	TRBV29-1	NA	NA	TGCAGCGTCGCCCCCACAGGGCGCACAGATACGCAGTATTTT	CSVAPTGRTDTQYF